These 30 T cell receptor beta chains were sequenced from one sample in a study of T cell repertoires in cytomegalovirus infection. TCRdb re-analysed the reads in MiXCR, keeping a single row per CDR3 protein. The table records 20,000 to 25,000 distinct CDR3 sequences, roughly two fifths of them present only once. These TCRs' antigens remain unknown. The sample consisted of CD8+ T cells from cultured PBMCs, taken from culture after CMV antigen stimulation. Receptors were obtained from a human donor in good health (CMV status not recorded). Some clones in this sample may be carry-over from other donors' samples.

There are many counts of this clonotype. The V and J genes are TRBV7-8 and TRBJ2-3; TRBD2 matches at 7 bases. This CDR3 has 15 amino acids. The germline CDR1 and CDR2 sequences are SGHVS and FQNEAQ. After removal of 6 bases from V and 0 bases from J, the junction contained 6 bases not matched to a gene. CDR3 sequence (DNA): TGTGCCAGCAGTCCTAGCGGATCAAGCACAGATACGCAGTATTTT. It translates to CASSPSGSSTDTQYF.

Turning to this clonotype: Germline is not matched at one junction end, which may reflect a read error. V is TRBV7-2 and J is TRBJ2-5; D possibly uses TRBD1 or TRBD2 (7 bases each). This CDR3 has 17 amino acids. Germline CDR1 is SGHTA and CDR2 is FQGNSA. The CDR3 sequence is CASSQGVGGSLQGTQYF. The CDR3 bases are TGTGCCAGCAGCCAGGGGGTGGGGGGGAGCCTCCAAGGGACCCAGTACTTC.

This clonotype turned up a few times. The chain uses TRBV20-1 and TRBJ2-7; TRBD1 might be the D (5 bases). The V end was cut by 3 bases, the J end by 6 bases, with 21 bases between. This CDR3 has 15 residues. Looked up from germline, CDR1 is DFQATT and CDR2 is SNEGSKA (reference sequence). CDR3 nucleotides: TGCAGTGCTAGGGATTACGGCCAGGGAATGCCCGAGCAGTACTTC. Amino acids: CSARDYGQGMPEQYF.

This clonotype showed up just a few times. This CDR3 reads CASSLLGQPQHF. The DNA for the CDR3 is TGTGCCAGCAGTCTCCTTGGTCAGCCCCAGCATTTT. This chain joins TRBV28 and TRBJ1-5; no clear D. This CDR3 region has 12 residues. V gave up 5 bases and J gave up 6 bases, with 8 bases separating them. The germline V gene encodes CDR1 MDHEN and CDR2 SYDVKM.

The chain uses TRBV29-1 and TRBJ1-1; 9 positions agree with TRBD1. The CDR3 runs to 14 residues. V dropped 7 bases and J dropped 5; count of bases not matched to a gene: 11. Germline CDR1 reads SQVTM; CDR2 reads ANQGSEA. CDR3 bases: TGCAGCGCCACATTGGGACAGGGTAGAACTGAAGCTTTCTTT. Translation: CSATLGQGRTEAFF.

This clonotype was found once. The chain employs TRBV4-3 and TRBJ2-7; unclear D gene. CDR1 and CDR2 from the germline V gene are LGHNA and YSLEER. The CDR3 spans 15 residues. Trimming removed 1 base from V and 0 bases from J, with 10 bases in between. CDR3 sequence: CASSQGLPSSYEQYF. The CDR3 nucleotides read TGCGCCAGCAGCCAAGGGCTCCCCAGCTCCTACGAGCAGTACTTC.

This clonotype showed up just once. The chain combines TRBV7-2 with TRBJ1-3; the match to TRBD1 covers 10 bases. This CDR3 has 19 amino acids. Losses at the gene ends were 1 base for V and 0 bases for J; bases not matched to a gene: 9. The V gene's germline CDR1 is SGHTA and CDR2 FQGNSA. In nucleotides, the CDR3 is TGTACCAGCAGCTTAGGCGTCTTTGGGACAGGGGCCTCTGGAAACACCATATATTTT. Its translation: CTSSLGVFGTGASGNTIYF.

Only a few counts were recorded for this clonotype. In DNA, the CDR3 is TGTGCCAGCAGCTTGGCCGGGGTAGCGGTGGCGGAGACCCAGTACTTC. This translates into CASSLAGVAVAETQYF. The J gene is TRBJ2-5, the V gene TRBV7-9; the D gene is possibly TRBD2 (6 bases). The CDR3 spans 16 residues. V was pared by 3 bases and J by 5 bases, with 19 bases between. In germline, CDR1 is SEHNR, CDR2 FQNEAQ (reference sequence).

This sequence joins TRBV7-2 and TRBJ1-2; no firm D call. Germline lookup yields CDR1 SGHTA and CDR2 FQGNSA. The CDR3 has 15 amino acids. The ends were cut back, 8 bases at V and 4 bases at J, with 20 bases in the middle. CDR3 amino acids: CASLPPAIGFYGYTF. The CDR3 nucleotides are TGTGCCAGCCTACCTCCGGCCATTGGGTTCTATGGCTACACCTTC.

This clonotype was seen a handful of times. This sequence joins TRBV12-3 or TRBV12-4 and TRBJ2-3; 10 nucleotides align to TRBD2. V lost 6 bases, J lost 3 bases, and 6 bases stayed unmatched. CDR3 length: 15 residues. This chain's CDR3 is CASSLLAGKTDTQYF. DNA of the CDR3: TGTGCCAGCAGCCTACTAGCGGGAAAAACAGATACGCAGTATTTT.

V usage is TRBV7-2 and J usage is TRBJ1-1; D unresolved. The CDR3 has 14 amino acids. The V gene lost 0 bases and the J gene lost 0 bases, with 5 bases spanning the gap. The germline gives CDR1 SGHTA, CDR2 FQGNSA. CDR3 sequence: CASSLAGLNTEAFF. In nucleotides, the CDR3 is TGTGCCAGCAGCTTAGCGGGCTTGAACACTGAAGCTTTCTTT.

A note on this clonotype: A junction boundary mismatches the germline segment, possibly from a read error. The V call is TRBV28, the J call TRBJ2-3, with a weak D call TRBD2 (6 bases). Germline CDR1 reads MDHEN; CDR2 reads SYDVKM. This CDR3 has 17 residues. CDR3 residues: CASTLESGLQYNTDTHF. Here the CDR3 DNA reads TGTGCCAGCACCCTGGAGTCGGGACTCCAATATAACACAGATACGCATTTT.

This chain uses TRBV6-5 with TRBJ2-5, with D tentatively TRBD1 (6 bases). This CDR3 region has 14 residues. The V and J ends lost 8 bases and 0 bases respectively, with 13 bases between them. The germline V gene has CDR1 MNHEY and CDR2 SVGAGI. For the CDR3, the DNA is TGTGCCAGCTCCATGGGGGACAACCAAGAGACCCAGTACTTC. It translates to CASSMGDNQETQYF.

This clonotype was observed a handful of times. The genes are TRBV7-9 and TRBJ1-4, with no clear D. The CDR3 runs 14 residues. V lost 4 bases to trimming and J lost 4 bases, with 10 bases between them. In germline, CDR1 is SEHNR, CDR2 FQNEAQ (reference sequence). DNA of the CDR3: TGTGCCAGCAGCTCCCCGGGCCTTAATGAAAAACTGTTTTTT. Translation gives CASSSPGLNEKLFF. Filled out from reference TRBV7-9 and TRBJ1-4, the complete variable domain reads DTGVSQNPRHKITKRGQNVTFRCDPISEHNRLYWYRQTLGQGPEFLTYFQNEAQLEKSRLLSDRFSAERPKGSFSTLEIQRTEQGDSAMYLCASSSPGLNEKLFFGSGTQLSVL.

The V gene is TRBV19, the J gene TRBJ1-3; D uncertain. V shed 3 bases and J shed 4 bases, with 10 bases lying between them. Germline assignment: CDR1 LNHDA and CDR2 SQIVND (reference sequence). This CDR3 comprises 14 residues. The CDR3 DNA sequence: TGTGCCAGTAGTATTTTTGCGGAAGGAAACACCATATATTTT. Amino acids: CASSIFAEGNTIYF.

The rearrangement uses TRBV4-2 and TRBJ2-7; 10 nucleotides align to TRBD1. V shed 0 bases, J shed 1 base, and the junction held 3 bases outside the gene matches. Germline CDR1 and CDR2: LGHNA and YNFKEQ. The CDR3 sequence is 16 residues long. CDR3 loop: CASSQETGQGSYEQYF. CDR3 sequence (DNA): TGTGCCAGCAGCCAAGAGACGGGACAGGGGTCCTACGAGCAGTACTTC.

Worth noting for this clonotype: The final CDR3 position lacks the conserved phenylalanine or tryptophan, pointing to a likely read error. The chain carries TRBV7-4 and TRBJ2-1; 8 nucleotides agree with TRBD2. V shed 3 bases, J shed 5 bases, and the junction held 6 bases outside the gene matches. This CDR3 has 15 amino acids. Germline CDR1 SGHVT, CDR2 SQSDAQ. CDR3 sequence reads: CASSFSELADNEQFS. The CDR3 nucleotides are TGTGCCAGCAGCTTTTCGGAACTAGCGGACAATGAGCAGTTCTCC.

The V call is TRBV7-6, the J call TRBJ2-5; 7 bases agree with TRBD1. The CDR3 length is 16 residues. Germline-derived CDR1 and CDR2 are SGHVS and FNYEAQ. V lost 5 bases to trimming and J lost 1 base; unmatched junction nucleotides: 10. CDR3 in DNA: TGTGCCAGCAGCCCCCGGACAGGACGTAGCCAAGAGACCCAGTACTTC. This encodes CASSPRTGRSQETQYF.

This clonotype was seen only a few times. The V call is TRBV24-1, the J call TRBJ2-3, with D possibly matching TRBD1 (6 bases). Germline V gives CDR1 KGHDR, CDR2 SFDVKD. V lost 5 bases, J lost 7 bases, and 15 bases lay in between. The CDR3 runs to 14 residues. CDR3 DNA: TGTGCCACCAGTGCCTTTGACACAGGGAATACGCAGTATTTT. Translation: CATSAFDTGNTQYF.

V usage is TRBV11-2 and J usage is TRBJ2-2; D gene unclear. Germline CDR1 and CDR2: SGHAT and FQNNGV. There are 13 residues in the CDR3. Trimming pared 5 bases from V and 6 bases from J, leaving 10 bases between. Here the CDR3 reads CASSQELAGELFF. The CDR3 nucleotides are TGTGCCAGCAGCCAGGAACTGGCCGGGGAGCTGTTTTTT.

This clonotype was seen a handful of times. The chain employs TRBV19 and TRBJ2-7, with D tentatively TRBD1 (7 bases). The CDR3 spans 13 residues. Germline V CDR1 and CDR2: LNHDA, SQIVND (reference sequence). V dropped 5 bases and J dropped 7 bases, with 15 bases sitting between them. Written as DNA, the CDR3 is TGTGCCAGTAGTCCAGCGACAGGGAGGGAGCAGTACTTC. As protein: CASSPATGREQYF.

The chain has TRBV7-2 and TRBJ2-1; 16 bases line up with TRBD2. V was pared by 4 bases and J by 8 bases, with 8 bases of the junction left unmatched. The germline V gene encodes CDR1 SGHTA and CDR2 FQGNSA. The CDR3 length is 17 residues. The CDR3 protein is CASSSGLAGGPRDEQFF. The CDR3 region has the DNA TGTGCCAGCAGCTCGGGACTAGCGGGAGGGCCTCGAGATGAGCAGTTCTTC.

V is TRBV19 and J is TRBJ1-5, with 8 bases aligning to TRBD1. Germline CDR1 is LNHDA and CDR2 is SQIVND (reference sequence). The CDR3 is made up of 16 amino acids. The V gene end was trimmed by 9 bases and the J gene end by 5 bases; junction bases not matched to a gene: 15. The CDR3 loop reads CASAEQGGRGDQPQHF. DNA of the CDR3: TGTGCCAGCGCGGAACAGGGGGGTCGGGGTGATCAGCCCCAGCATTTT.

The chain recombines TRBV7-9 with TRBJ1-3, with 7 positions matching TRBD1. Germline V CDR1 and CDR2: SEHNR, FQNEAQ (reference sequence). The CDR3 loop spans 12 amino acids. Trimming at V came to 9 bases and at J to 2 bases, leaving 1 base not matched to a gene. CDR3 in DNA: TGTGCCAGTACAGGGGCTGGAAACACCATATATTTT. Translation gives CASTGAGNTIYF.

The genes are TRBV4-2 and TRBJ2-7; TRBD1 agrees at 8 bases. V was pared by 4 bases and J by 1 base, with 9 bases of the junction left unmatched. The CDR3 sequence is 16 residues long. Germline CDR1 is LGHNA and CDR2 is YNFKEQ. CDR3 protein: CASSPKDRVSSYEQYF. The CDR3 coding sequence is TGTGCCAGCAGCCCAAAGGACAGGGTTTCGTCCTACGAGCAGTACTTC.

The genes are TRBV7-9 and TRBJ2-7; 7 nucleotides align to TRBD1. V lost 1 base to trimming and J lost 4 bases; unmatched junction nucleotides: 4. CDR1 SEHNR and CDR2 FQNEAQ come from the germline V gene (reference sequence). The CDR3 has 14 amino acids. The CDR3 DNA sequence: TGTGCCAGCAGCTTAGACACAGGGGTTTACGAGCAGTACTTC. As protein: CASSLDTGVYEQYF.

The V and J genes are TRBV12-3 or TRBV12-4 and TRBJ2-1; no reliable D call. Trimming removed 5 bases from V and 2 bases from J, with 10 bases in between. CDR3 length: 14 residues. The chain's CDR3 is CASSPSWAYNEQFF. The CDR3 DNA is TGTGCCAGCAGTCCCTCATGGGCCTACAATGAGCAGTTCTTC.

This rearrangement joins TRBV7-2 to TRBJ2-2; D tentatively fits TRBD1 or TRBD2 (7 bases each). CDR1 and CDR2 from the germline V gene are SGHTA and FQGNSA. The CDR3 has 16 amino acids. Trimming shortened V by 6 bases and J by 2 bases, and 16 bases separated the two germline ends. CDR3 sequence reads: CASSPVRGGNTGELFF. Written as DNA, the CDR3 is TGTGCCAGCAGTCCGGTCAGGGGGGGAAACACCGGGGAGCTGTTTTTT.

This clonotype was seen repeatedly, ten times or more. This rearrangement joins TRBV7-8 to TRBJ2-7, with 8 bases that match TRBD1. The germline V gene encodes CDR1 SGHVS and CDR2 FQNEAQ. The CDR3 consists of 15 residues. Trimming took 5 bases from V and 1 from J; bases not matched to a gene: 7. As DNA, the CDR3 is TGTGCCAGCAGCCTGACGACAGGGGATTCCTACGAGCAGTACTTC. Amino acid sequence: CASSLTTGDSYEQYF.

Many counts were recorded for this clonotype. This chain uses TRBV28 with TRBJ2-7; D could derive from TRBD1 or TRBD2 (5 bases each). CDR1 is MDHEN, CDR2 SYDVKM, per germline. The CDR3 runs to 15 residues. The CDR3 reads CAAGAQATPSYEQYF. As DNA, the CDR3 is TGTGCGGCGGGTGCACAGGCTACCCCCTCCTACGAGCAGTACTTC.